A selection of T cell receptor beta chains follows, all from one sample in a study of response to subunit inactivated influenza vaccine. In TCRdb, the RT-PCR reads were re-called with MiXCR into one record per CDR3 protein. The table shows around 300,000 distinct CDR3 sequences, with roughly 20% occurring only once. The sequencing used PBMCs from blood, collected approximately 20 months after vaccination. The receptors originated from a man between 50 and 75 years old who received an inactivated influenza vaccine. CDR3s include the opening cysteine and the closing phenylalanine or tryptophan. Size tells how often a clone was seen (once, few, many) or the class of an expanded clone, and some rows leave it out.

cdr3_length v_call clone_size cdr3_aa
16 TRBV9 many CASSETDGATNEKLFF
14 TRBV20-1 few CSALQGGSDQPQHF
13 TRBV20-1 . CSAFSRDNYGYTF
11 TRBV7-9 . CASSLNKDESF
16 TRBV5-1 . CASSYAGTGSNTEAFF
14 TRBV4-3 . CASSQDSVRQEQYF
13 TRBV20-1 few CSARVTGVDEQYF
14 TRBV24-1 few CATSDLGRTNPQYF
11 TRBV20-1 few CSASRESAQYF
16 TRBV11-2 . CASSLLGARSYNEQFF
15 TRBV20-1 . CSARDLAGDLYEQYF
15 TRBV4-3 few CASSQAEGNNSPLHF
13 TRBV7-2 once CASSLVPRSEQFF
21 TRBV11-2 . CASSLEGAHGSGRVRTDTQYF
16 TRBV12-3/TRBV12-4 few CASTLLGGTIHNEQFF
17 TRBV2 . CASRNPSGGGGTDTQYF
14 TRBV18 . CASSPVSRNTEAFF
16 TRBV6-1 many CASPTERTGDNQPQHF
17 TRBV25-1 few CASSGIPGQGYGNTIYF
13 TRBV18 many CASSTGYTGELFF
17 TRBV12-3/TRBV12-4 . CASSLGRAGGHERPYTF
14 TRBV7-9 few CASSLDTGLGGYTF
17 TRBV27 few CASSRSGTSVGNSPLHF
14 TRBV11-1 few CASKPGTGDQPQHF
13 TRBV12-3/TRBV12-4 . CTSSHRGNQPQHF
15 TRBV4-1 . CASSQGETSGETQYF
15 TRBV6-2/TRBV6-3 . CASSYSGTDNEKLFF
18 TRBV6-5 few CASSYSSWRQGASGELFF
15 TRBV7-9 . CASSSYQGAFHEQYF
13 TRBV12-3/TRBV12-4 few CASSLMANSPLHF
11 TRBV21-1 . CASQGTHEQYF
15 TRBV25-1 . CASSDHGTPVTEQFF
15 TRBV7-9 many CASSQAGVSNQPQHF
15 TRBV18 many CASSLDGTGIYGYTF
14 TRBV6-2/TRBV6-3 few CASSYSARNEKLFF
13 TRBV3-1 few CASTTVGSGELFF
16 TRBV15 few CATSSKLAGGHDEQFF
13 TRBV12-3/TRBV12-4 . CASSIDRTYGYTF
13 TRBV10-3 . CAISQADGETQYF
13 TRBV28 . CASSVRLSYEQYF
18 TRBV24-1 few CATSDPTPSGGATDTQYF
16 TRBV6-2/TRBV6-3 . CASSYLGGGSGNTIYF
12 TRBV19 few CASSIRGWELFF
13 TRBV3-1 . CASSPRLTDTQYF
14 TRBV20-1 . CSARDRDYLYEQYF
14 TRBV20-1 few CSAGSFGTEYGYTF
13 TRBV5-1 few CASKRTDAYEQYF
12 TRBV23-1 . CARKRRSAAQYF
16 TRBV20-1 . CSARVHYKGTYNEQFF
12 TRBV10-3 few CAISESSYGYTF
15 TRBV4-1 . CASSQDAGVVDTQYF
14 TRBV18 . CASSSYRDIYEQYF
14 TRBV7-2 . CASSSQGYNQPQHF
14 TRBV12-3/TRBV12-4 once CASSPGPKRDTQYF
15 TRBV7-2 few CASSLADSYAYEQYF
14 TRBV30 . CAWSVGSANEKLFF
15 TRBV27 many CASSLFGAGSSPLHF
12 TRBV5-6 few CASNGANYGYTF
14 TRBV29-1 few CSVGSQRPGTEQFF